This T cell receptor beta chain derives from a study of blood T cell repertoires in COVID-19. Germline V gives CDR1 SGDLS, CDR2 YYNGEE. Unmatched junction bases numbered 7, after V lost 5 bases and J lost 5 bases. This CDR3 is 13 amino acids long. Assay used: immunoSEQ multiplex PCR; TCRdb lists only in-frame clones, some missing. The data contain approximately 84,000 clones, about 68% of them seen just once; the ten biggest clones take up 5.7%. J is TRBJ2-7 and V is TRBV9; 7 nucleotides agree with TRBD2. Sequences were obtained from peripheral blood. The receptor was derived from a man aged 50-59 years with active or convalescent COVID-19. CDR3 sequence (DNA): TGTGCCAGCAGTTCAAGCGGGGAGGACGAGCAGTACTTC. Protein: CASSSSGEDEQYF.